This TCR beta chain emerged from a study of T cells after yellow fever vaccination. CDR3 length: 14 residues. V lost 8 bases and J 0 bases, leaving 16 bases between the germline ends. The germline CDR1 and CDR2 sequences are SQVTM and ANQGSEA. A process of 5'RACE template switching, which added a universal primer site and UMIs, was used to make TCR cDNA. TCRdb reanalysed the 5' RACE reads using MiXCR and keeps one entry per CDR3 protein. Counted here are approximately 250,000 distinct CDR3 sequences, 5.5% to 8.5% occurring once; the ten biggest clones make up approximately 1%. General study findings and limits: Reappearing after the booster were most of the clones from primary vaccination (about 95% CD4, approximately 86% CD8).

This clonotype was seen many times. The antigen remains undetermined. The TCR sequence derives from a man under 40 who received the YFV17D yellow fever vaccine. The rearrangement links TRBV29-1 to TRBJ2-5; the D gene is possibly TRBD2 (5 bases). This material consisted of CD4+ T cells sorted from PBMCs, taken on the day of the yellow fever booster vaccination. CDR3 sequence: CSTNAPGYQETQYF. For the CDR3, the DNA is TGCAGCACAAATGCCCCGGGGTACCAAGAGACCCAGTACTTC. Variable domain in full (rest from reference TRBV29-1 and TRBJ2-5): SAVISQKPSRDICQRGTSLTIQCQVDSQVTMMFWYRQQPGQSLTLIATANQGSEATYESGFVIDKFPISRPNLTFSTLTVSNMSPEDSSIYLCSTNAPGYQETQYFGPGTRLLVL.